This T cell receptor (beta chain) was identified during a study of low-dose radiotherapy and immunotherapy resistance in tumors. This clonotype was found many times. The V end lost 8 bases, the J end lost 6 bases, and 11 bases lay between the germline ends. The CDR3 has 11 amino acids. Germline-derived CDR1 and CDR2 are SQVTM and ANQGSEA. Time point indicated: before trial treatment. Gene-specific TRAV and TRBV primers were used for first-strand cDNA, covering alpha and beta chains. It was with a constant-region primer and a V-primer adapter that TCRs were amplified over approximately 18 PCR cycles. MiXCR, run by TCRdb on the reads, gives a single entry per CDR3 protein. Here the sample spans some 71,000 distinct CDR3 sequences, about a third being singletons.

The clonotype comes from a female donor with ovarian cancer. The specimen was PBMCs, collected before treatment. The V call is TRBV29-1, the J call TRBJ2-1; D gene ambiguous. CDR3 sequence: CSYGRANEQFF. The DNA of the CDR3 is TGCAGCTATGGTAGGGCCAATGAGCAGTTCTTC.